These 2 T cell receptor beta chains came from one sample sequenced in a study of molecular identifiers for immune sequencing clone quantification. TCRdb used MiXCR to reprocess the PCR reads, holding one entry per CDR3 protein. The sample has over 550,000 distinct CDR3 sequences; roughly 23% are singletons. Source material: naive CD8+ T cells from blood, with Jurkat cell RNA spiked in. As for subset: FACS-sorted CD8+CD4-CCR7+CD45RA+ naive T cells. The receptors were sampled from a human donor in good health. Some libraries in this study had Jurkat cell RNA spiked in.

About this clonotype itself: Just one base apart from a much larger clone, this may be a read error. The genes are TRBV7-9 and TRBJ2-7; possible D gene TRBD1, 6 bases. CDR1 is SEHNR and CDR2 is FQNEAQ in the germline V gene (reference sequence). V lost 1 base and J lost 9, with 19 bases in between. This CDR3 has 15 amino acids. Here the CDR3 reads CASSLVLDRTHAQYF. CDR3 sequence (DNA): TGTGCCAGCAGCTTAGTTCTCGACAGGACCCACGCGCAGTACTTC.

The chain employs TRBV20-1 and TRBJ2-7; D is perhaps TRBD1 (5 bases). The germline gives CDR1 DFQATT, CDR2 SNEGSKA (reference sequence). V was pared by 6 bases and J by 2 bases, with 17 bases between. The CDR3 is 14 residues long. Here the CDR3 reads CSAPGLDKAYEQYF. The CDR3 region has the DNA TGCAGTGCCCCAGGGTTAGACAAAGCCTACGAGCAGTACTTC.